This T cell receptor beta chain was captured by sequencing in a study of OX40 agonist ivuxolimab in advanced cancers. Whole-study context: Patients received ivuxolimab, an agonistic anti-OX40 (CD134) antibody. Study-wide points: By week 6 at 0.1 to 3.0 mg/kg, blood CD4+ and CD8+ T cells had expanded clonally.

A remark on this clone: What it recognizes is unknown.

Germline V gene sequence: CDR1 LNHDA, CDR2 SQIVND (reference sequence). Trimming took 4 bases from V and 0 from J; bases not matched to a gene: 6. The CDR3 has 16 amino acids. Generated by immunoSEQ multiplex PCR, the TCRdb table keeps only in-frame clones and is missing some. Here the sample spans approximately 50,000 clones, roughly 90% being singletons. Specimen: CD4+ or CD8+ T cells sorted from blood, collected in a trial of the OX40 agonist ivuxolimab. This clonotype originated in an adult with an advanced solid tumor such as melanoma, head and neck, liver or kidney cancer. The chain uses TRBV19 and TRBJ1-3; 7 nucleotides align to TRBD1. CDR3 sequence reads: CASSTRDSRSGNTIYF. The CDR3 DNA follows: TGTGCCAGTAGTACCCGGGACAGCCGCTCTGGAAACACCATATATTTT.